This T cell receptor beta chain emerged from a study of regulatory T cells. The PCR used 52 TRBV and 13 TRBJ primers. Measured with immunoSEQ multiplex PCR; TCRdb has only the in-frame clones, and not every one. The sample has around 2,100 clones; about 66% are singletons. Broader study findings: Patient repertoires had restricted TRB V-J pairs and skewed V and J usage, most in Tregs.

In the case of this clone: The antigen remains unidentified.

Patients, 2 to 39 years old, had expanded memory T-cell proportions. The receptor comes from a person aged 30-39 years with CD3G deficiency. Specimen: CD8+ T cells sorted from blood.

CDR3 in amino acids: CASSPTTNTEAFF. CDR3 DNA: TGTGCCAGCAGCCCAACAACGAACACTGAAGCTTTCTTT. The chain recombines TRBV11-1 with TRBJ1-1, with unresolved D. Germline-derived CDR1 and CDR2 are SGHAT and FQDESV (reference sequence). Trimming took 5 bases from V and 1 from J, leaving 8 bases between them. This CDR3 is built from 13 residues.